This TCR beta chain came from a study of blood T cell repertoires in COVID-19. Turning to the study itself: Nucleic acid was either cDNA or gDNA, and it came from T cells, B-cell-depleted T cells, or PBMCs.

The V and J ends lost 4 bases and 0 bases respectively, with 10 bases between them. The CDR3 runs 14 residues. Looked up from germline, CDR1 is SGHRS and CDR2 is YFSETQ. Clones were read by immunoSEQ multiplex PCR, and TCRdb kept only the in-frame ones, dropping some. The sample lists 300,000 to 400,000 clones; 70% to 90% were seen once. The study drew participants aged about 18 to 89 years from fewer than 30 US areas. Clinical histories supplied by participants themselves formed the basis of cohort assignment. Sequenced material: PBMCs or T cells enriched from blood (not recorded which). This sequence was found in a woman younger than 45 with acute COVID-19. The rearrangement links TRBV5-1 to TRBJ1-2; D remains ambiguous. The CDR3 region has the DNA TGCGCCAGCAGCGAGCAGGAAGCTAACTATGGCTACACCTTC. Residues: CASSEQEANYGYTF.